This TCR beta chain was identified during a study of T cells in localized non-small cell lung cancer. TCRdb keeps only in-frame clones here, not all; method: immunoSEQ multiplex PCR. The data show 5,000 or so clones, approximately 34% seen once. By share of the sample, this clone is medium-sized. Other nucleotide sequences from this sample produce the same CDR3. The CDR3 is 15 amino acids. V shed 1 base and J 7 bases; nucleotides not matched to a gene: 6. Germline V CDR1 and CDR2: SGHNT, YENEEA. The specimen was lung tumor tissue, collected before any cancer treatment. The TCR was taken from a male donor at least 60 years old with stage I squamous cell lung carcinoma. The gene calls are TRBV11-3 and TRBJ2-1; the match to TRBD2 covers 8 bases. CDR3 in amino acids: CASSLVAGGGNEQFF. CDR3 DNA sequence: TGTGCCAGCAGCTTAGTGGCGGGGGGCGGGAATGAGCAGTTCTTC.